The 17 T cell receptor beta chains presented below share a single source sample, sequenced in a study of long-term antiretroviral therapy in people with HIV. Running of the v3.0 immunoSEQ assay took place at survey level. TCRdb's table, derived via immunoSEQ multiplex PCR, lists solely in-frame clones and lacks some. The sample lists 15,000 to 20,000 clones, over 60% occurring once. The starting material was unsorted PBMCs, obtained just under 2.6 years before starting antiretroviral therapy. Receptor source: a woman aged 45-60 years with HIV.

This clone was recorded once. The chain is built from TRBV5-8 and TRBJ2-5; TRBD1 matches at 9 bases. The ends lost 0 bases at V and 2 bases at J; junction bases unmatched: 8. The germline V gene encodes CDR1 SGHTS and CDR2 YDEGEE. CDR3 length: 17 amino acids. CDR3 in amino acids: CASSLGDRARYQETQYF. The CDR3 DNA is TGTGCCAGCAGCTTGGGGGACAGGGCCCGGTATCAAGAGACCCAGTACTTC.

The J gene is TRBJ1-2, the V gene TRBV30; 7 bases line up with TRBD1. Losses at the gene ends were 8 bases for V and 4 bases for J; bases not matched to a gene: 10. Looked up from germline, CDR1 is GTSNPN and CDR2 is SVGIG (reference sequence). The CDR3 sequence is 13 residues long. This chain's CDR3 is CALRVAGGYGYTF. CDR3 in DNA: TGTGCCCTACGGGTTGCAGGGGGCTATGGCTACACCTTC.

This clone was detected only a few times. The V call is TRBV19, the J call TRBJ1-2; TRBD1 is a possible D gene (5 bases). Germline CDR1 is LNHDA and CDR2 is SQIVND (reference sequence). Between the trimmed V and J ends, which lost 6 bases and 5 bases, there was a span of 13 bases. The CDR3 totals 13 residues. The CDR3 loop is CASSWDGPYGYTF. As DNA, the CDR3 is TGTGCCAGTAGCTGGGACGGACCATATGGCTACACCTTC.

The rearrangement joins TRBV27 to TRBJ1-1; tentatively, D is TRBD1 (6 bases). Germline V gene lookup returns CDR1 MNHEY and CDR2 SMNVEV (reference sequence). The CDR3 contains 12 residues. The V gene lost 4 bases and the J gene lost 6 bases, with 9 bases spanning the gap. CDR3 DNA: TGTGCCAGCAGTTACACAGGGTCTGAAGCTTTCTTT. Protein: CASSYTGSEAFF.

V and J are TRBV6-1 and TRBJ2-3; D not certain. CDR3 length equals 14 residues. V lost 7 bases and J 0 bases, leaving 11 bases between the germline ends. CDR1 MNHNS and CDR2 SASEGT come from the germline V gene. CDR3 sequence (DNA): TGTGCCAGCAAAGTACAGTTTAGCACAGATACGCAGTATTTT. This gives the protein CASKVQFSTDTQYF.

The chain joins TRBV5-4 to TRBJ1-2, with D perhaps TRBD1 (5 bases). From germline, CDR1 is SGHNT and CDR2 YYREEE (reference sequence). The V end was cut by 3 bases, the J end by 7 bases, with 25 bases between. The CDR3 is 17 residues long. The chain's CDR3 is CASSSGLTGGKEGGYTF. As DNA, the CDR3 is TGTGCCAGCAGCTCCGGACTAACGGGGGGAAAAGAGGGTGGCTACACCTTC.

The V gene is TRBV5-1, the J gene TRBJ1-2, with 12 nucleotides matching TRBD1. The CDR3 runs to 16 residues. V lost 3 bases, J lost 2 bases, and 5 bases stayed unmatched. Germline V gene sequence: CDR1 SGHRS, CDR2 YFSETQ. The CDR3 is CASSSTGTGGNYGYTF. The CDR3 bases are TGCGCCAGCAGCTCCACCGGGACAGGGGGCAACTATGGCTACACCTTC.

The chain is built from TRBV2 and TRBJ2-3; D gene ambiguous. Trimming pared 7 bases from V and 1 base from J, leaving 9 bases between. Germline CDR1 is SNHLY and CDR2 is FYNNEI. CDR3 length: 13 residues. DNA for the CDR3: TGTGCCAGCAATCGGTTCCGCACAGATACGCAGTATTTT. As protein: CASNRFRTDTQYF. Full variable domain (outside the CDR3, taken from reference TRBV2 and TRBJ2-3): EPEVTQTPSHQVTQMGQEVILRCVPISNHLYFYWYRQILGQKVEFLVSFYNNEISEKSEIFDDQFSVERPDGSNFTLKIRSTKLEDSAMYFCASNRFRTDTQYFGPGTRLTVL.

This sequence joins TRBV5-8 and TRBJ2-2, with 12 bases fitting TRBD2. CDR1 and CDR2 from the germline V gene are SGHTS and YDEGEE. The CDR3 consists of 16 residues. Trimming cost V 0 bases and J 7 bases; bases outside gene matches: 4. CDR3 amino acids: CASSLGLAGVGGELFF. In DNA form, the CDR3 reads TGTGCCAGCAGCTTGGGACTAGCGGGGGTTGGCGGGGAGCTGTTTTTT.

This CDR3 reads CASSDSSGNTIYF. In nucleotides, the CDR3 is TGTGCCAGTAGTGATTCCTCTGGAAACACCATATATTTT. The chain is built from TRBV19 and TRBJ1-3; no clear D gene. The germline V gene has CDR1 LNHDA and CDR2 SQIVND (reference sequence). Trimming took off 5 bases at V and 0 bases at J, with 5 bases between the two ends. The CDR3 is made up of 13 amino acids.

The chain recombines TRBV5-1 with TRBJ2-2; D remains unclear. Looked up from germline, CDR1 is SGHRS and CDR2 is YFSETQ. The CDR3 length is 13 residues. Trimming left V 4 bases short and J 1 base short, with 5 bases between. The CDR3 loop reads CASSKGNTGELFF. The CDR3 DNA sequence: TGCGCCAGCAGCAAGGGGAACACCGGGGAGCTGTTTTTT.

The rearrangement joins TRBV30 to TRBJ1-6; D is uncertain. CDR1 and CDR2 (germline): GTSNPN, SVGIG (reference sequence). CDR3 length: 13 residues. Trimming cost V 4 bases and J 7 bases, with 11 bases left between them. CDR3 sequence (DNA): TGTGCCTGGACGTTTGGAGGGAATTCACCCCTCCACTTT. As protein: CAWTFGGNSPLHF.

V and J are TRBV4-1 and TRBJ2-7; 11 bases align to TRBD1. Germline CDR1 and CDR2: MGHRA and YSYEKL. The ends lost 4 bases at V and 6 bases at J; junction bases unmatched: 5. The CDR3 totals 14 residues. CDR3 protein: CASSLAGTGGEQYV. The DNA of the CDR3 is TGCGCCAGCAGCCTAGCCGGGACAGGGGGCGAGCAGTACGTC.

This chain uses TRBV7-9 with TRBJ2-1; 11 positions agree with TRBD2. Germline V CDR1 and CDR2: SEHNR, FQNEAQ (reference sequence). This CDR3 is built from 15 residues. Trimming removed 5 bases from V and 4 bases from J; junction bases left unmatched: 4. CDR3 protein: CASSPTSGAYNEQFF. The CDR3 nucleotides read TGTGCCAGCAGCCCGACTAGCGGGGCGTACAATGAGCAGTTCTTC.

CDR3 residues: CASSIRGPSGANVLTF. In DNA, the CDR3 is TGTGCCAGTAGTATTAGGGGACCCTCTGGGGCCAACGTCCTGACTTTC. The chain carries TRBV19 and TRBJ2-6, with D perhaps being TRBD1 or TRBD2 (5 bases each). Per the germline V gene, CDR1 is LNHDA and CDR2 is SQIVND (reference sequence). The CDR3 covers 16 residues. V was trimmed by 3 bases and J by 0 bases, leaving 9 bases between them.

This clone was seen a few times. The rearrangement uses TRBV5-1 and TRBJ1-1; D is perhaps TRBD1 (5 bases). The germline V gene has CDR1 SGHRS and CDR2 YFSETQ. There are 15 residues in the CDR3. Trimming removed 3 bases from V and 1 base from J, with 13 bases in between. For the CDR3, the DNA is TGCGCCAGCAGCTCGCAGGGCCCGGAGAACACTGAAGCTTTCTTT. It yields the protein CASSSQGPENTEAFF.

The genes are TRBV18 and TRBJ2-3, with D uncertain. The CDR3 is 12 residues long. With 5 bases removed from V and 4 bases from J, the gap between germline ends came to 7 bases. CDR1 is KGHSH, CDR2 LQKENI, per germline. The CDR3 DNA is TGTGCCAGCTCATCACTCTCAGATACGCAGTATTTT. It is translated as CASSSLSDTQYF.